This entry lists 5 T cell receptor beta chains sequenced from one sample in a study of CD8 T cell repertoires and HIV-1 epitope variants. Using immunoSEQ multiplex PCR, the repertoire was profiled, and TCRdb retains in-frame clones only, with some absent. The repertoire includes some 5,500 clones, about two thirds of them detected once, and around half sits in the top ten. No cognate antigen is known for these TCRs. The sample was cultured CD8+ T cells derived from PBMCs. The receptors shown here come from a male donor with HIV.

DNA for the CDR3: TGTGCCAGCAGGGTAGACAGGGGACGCAATCAGCCCCAGCATTTT. As protein: CASRVDRGRNQPQHF. The rearrangement links TRBV28 to TRBJ1-5; 8 nucleotides match TRBD1. Losses at the gene ends were 6 bases for V and 2 bases for J; bases not matched to a gene: 6. There are 15 residues in the CDR3. From germline, CDR1 is MDHEN and CDR2 SYDVKM.

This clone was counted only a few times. CDR3 DNA: TGTGCCAGCAGCCACATTAAGGGGCGCGACACCGGGGAGCTGTTTTTT. The encoded protein is CASSHIKGRDTGELFF. This sequence joins TRBV7-9 and TRBJ2-2; maybe TRBD1 (5 bases). Germline-derived CDR1 and CDR2 are SEHNR and FQNEAQ (reference sequence). The V end was cut by 5 bases, the J end by 3 bases, with 16 bases between. The CDR3 length is 16 residues.

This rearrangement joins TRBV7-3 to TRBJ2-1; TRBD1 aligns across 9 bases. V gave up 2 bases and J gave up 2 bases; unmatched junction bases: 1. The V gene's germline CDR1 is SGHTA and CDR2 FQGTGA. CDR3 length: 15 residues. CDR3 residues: CASSLGTGTYNEQFF. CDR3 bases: TGTGCCAGCAGCTTAGGGACAGGGACCTACAATGAGCAGTTCTTC. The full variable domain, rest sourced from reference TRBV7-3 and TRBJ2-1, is GAGVSQTPSNKVTEKGKYVELRCDPISGHTALYWYRQSLGQGPEFLIYFQGTGAADDSGLPNDRFFAVRPEGSVSTLKIQRTERGDSAVYLCASSLGTGTYNEQFFGPGTRLTVL.

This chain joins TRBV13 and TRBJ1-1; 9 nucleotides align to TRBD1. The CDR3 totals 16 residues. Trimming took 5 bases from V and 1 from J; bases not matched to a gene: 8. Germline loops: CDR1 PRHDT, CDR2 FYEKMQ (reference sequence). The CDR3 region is CASSLGGGQGNTEAFF. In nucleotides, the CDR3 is TGTGCCAGCAGCCTTGGAGGGGGACAGGGGAACACTGAAGCTTTCTTT.

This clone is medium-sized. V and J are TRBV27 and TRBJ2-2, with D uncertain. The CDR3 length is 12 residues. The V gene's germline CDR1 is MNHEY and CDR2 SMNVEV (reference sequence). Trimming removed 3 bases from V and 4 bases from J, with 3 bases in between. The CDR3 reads CASSFGTGELFF. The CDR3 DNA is TGTGCCAGCAGTTTCGGCACCGGGGAGCTGTTTTTT.